This T cell receptor beta chain came from a study of post-analysis software for immune sequencing data. Study-wide results and limits: Among roughly five TRBV segments more frequent in patients than controls were TRBV5-6, TRBV5-1 and TRBV20-1.

Every TCR beta cDNA library bore unique molecular identifiers. TCRdb called the PCR reads again in MiXCR, with one record for every CDR3 protein. In the table there are approximately 400,000 distinct CDR3 sequences, less than 40% of which are singletons. With 8 bases removed from V and 4 bases from J, the gap between germline ends came to 8 bases. Germline loops: CDR1 MGHRA, CDR2 YSYEKL. There are 11 residues in the CDR3. This clonotype was seen more than once but under ten times. Its antigen is undetermined. Material: blood. V usage is TRBV4-1 and J usage is TRBJ2-5; D not certain. This clonotype was sampled from a girl aged 5 to 17 with multiple sclerosis. The CDR3 loop is CASRYGETQYF. CDR3 DNA sequence: TGCGCCAGCCGCTATGGAGAGACCCAGTACTTC.